A single T cell receptor beta chain is shown here with its context. This clonotype came up many times. Its antigen is still unknown. Base-call qualities are not available, and no considerably larger clone is one nucleotide away. The time point label on this specimen signifies: sample taken at primary tumor resection. Donors were 72 patients with early-stage, untreated non-small cell lung cancer from the lung TRACERx cohort. Whole RNA extracted from tumor and nontumor lung tissue, or from cryopreserved PBMC samples, was used for TCR sequencing without cell sorting. Only patients with enough RNA available from two or more tumor regions were chosen for TCR sequencing. Before being selected, tumor and adjacent nontumor lung specimens were reviewed by a lung pathologist. This sample is drawn from a study of spatial heterogeneity in lung cancer (dated by TCRdb to between 2018 and 2020). Regarding the complete study: More beta-chain than alpha-chain transcripts were consistently detected, likely reflecting higher beta-chain transcript abundance. TCR transcript counts in tumor regions correlated strongly with a T cell transcriptional module score from matched bulk RNA-seq. In the raw uncorrected reads, each unique combination of TCR and UMI appeared more than ten times on average. TCR alpha and beta repertoires were quantitatively compared across multiple tumor regions, matched nontumor lung and blood in non-small cell lung cancer. Nonsynonymous mutation counts, determined by whole-exome sequencing of tumor tissue, were related to TCR repertoire features. Both alpha and beta chains were TCR-sequenced in samples taken at surgery, namely 220 tumor regions, fewer than 85 matched nontumor lung samples and a few dozen PBMC samples.

Between the V and J ends, shortened by 1 base and 1 base respectively, the junction contains 6 bases. Measured from the cysteine to the phenylalanine, the CDR3 is 13 residues long. Only the CDR3 region is kept as DNA, spanning 39 bases read in frame from base 1. The germline V gene encodes CDR1 SGHRS and CDR2 YFSETQ. The library came from 5' RACE. The reads were generated on a NextSeq 500. To allow correction of PCR and sequencing errors, the TCR library protocol tagged every TCR cDNA molecule with a unique molecular identifier. In the original analysis: Decombinator tools were used for TCR identification, UMI-based error correction and CDR3 extraction. Expanded TCRs were defined as those above a frequency of 2 per 1,000, corresponding to the top 1% of the tumor frequency distribution. Expanded tumor TCRs were classed as regional if statistically deemed absent (corrected P<0.05) from at least one tumor region, otherwise ubiquitous. Rényi diversity was computed with the R vegan package after subsampling each repertoire 100 times to 5,000 TCRs. CDR3 similarity networks were constructed using string-kernel similarity of amino acid triplets, with links drawn between CDR3s whose pairwise similarity was above 0.82. TCRdb reprocessing: public reads trimmed at Q25 with fastp, clones called with MiXCR, in-frame beta chains kept. Each entry merges the rows of one CDR3 protein and shows their most common DNA and genes. The V and J calls here are based on TCRdb, not the publication. The sample table contains thousands of distinct CDR3 sequences; only one count was recorded for 2.9% of them. Of the sample, approximately 13% is held by the ten largest clones.

Findings and caveats that apply to the study as a whole: Counts of ubiquitous and regional expanded TCRs were found to correlate with counts of ubiquitous and regional nonsynonymous mutations, respectively. The tumor nonsynonymous mutation count correlated with the number of expanded intratumoral alpha and beta TCRs. Additional single-cell paired TCR alpha and beta sequencing was considered necessary to confirm, at a functional level, the hypothesis that regional TCRs recognize regional mutations. TCR-seq coverage of tumor T cells was estimated to be only roughly 7.5% for alpha chains and more than 11% for beta chains.

This receptor chain uses TRBV5-1 and TRBJ2-7, with the D gene too uncertain to name. The source is a male donor with early-stage non-small cell lung cancer. The sequenced sample was lung tumor tissue, obtained at surgery. The CDR3 sequence is CASSLRVSYEQYF. The nucleotide sequence is given as TGCGCCAGCAGCTTGCGAGTATCCTACGAGCAGTACTTC.